This paragraph reports one T cell receptor beta chain. Its antigen is currently unknown. These data come from a study of T cells after yellow fever vaccination. Across the study: With SMART-Seq v4 Ultra Low Input, the fractions containing low cell numbers were prepared. Study-level points and caveats: It was a weaker secondary response, yet one that peaked faster, at day 5 versus 15.

TCRdb itself ran the 5' RACE reads through MiXCR, one entry per CDR3 protein. The sample includes about 320,000 distinct CDR3 sequences, roughly an eighth seen only once; the top ten take 2.5% to 4%. The receptor comes from a man aged 18 to 30 who received the YFV17D yellow fever vaccine. The sequencing used CD4+ T cells sorted from PBMCs, collected 15 days after the yellow fever booster vaccination.

The CDR3 is CASSLTEAVGTEAFF. DNA of the CDR3: TGCGCCAGCAGCCTCACCGAAGCAGTGGGGACTGAAGCTTTCTTT. The chain joins TRBV5-1 to TRBJ1-1; D is uncertain. The germline gives CDR1 SGHRS, CDR2 YFSETQ. This CDR3 has 15 residues. Trimming cost V 4 bases and J 5 bases, with 18 bases left between them.